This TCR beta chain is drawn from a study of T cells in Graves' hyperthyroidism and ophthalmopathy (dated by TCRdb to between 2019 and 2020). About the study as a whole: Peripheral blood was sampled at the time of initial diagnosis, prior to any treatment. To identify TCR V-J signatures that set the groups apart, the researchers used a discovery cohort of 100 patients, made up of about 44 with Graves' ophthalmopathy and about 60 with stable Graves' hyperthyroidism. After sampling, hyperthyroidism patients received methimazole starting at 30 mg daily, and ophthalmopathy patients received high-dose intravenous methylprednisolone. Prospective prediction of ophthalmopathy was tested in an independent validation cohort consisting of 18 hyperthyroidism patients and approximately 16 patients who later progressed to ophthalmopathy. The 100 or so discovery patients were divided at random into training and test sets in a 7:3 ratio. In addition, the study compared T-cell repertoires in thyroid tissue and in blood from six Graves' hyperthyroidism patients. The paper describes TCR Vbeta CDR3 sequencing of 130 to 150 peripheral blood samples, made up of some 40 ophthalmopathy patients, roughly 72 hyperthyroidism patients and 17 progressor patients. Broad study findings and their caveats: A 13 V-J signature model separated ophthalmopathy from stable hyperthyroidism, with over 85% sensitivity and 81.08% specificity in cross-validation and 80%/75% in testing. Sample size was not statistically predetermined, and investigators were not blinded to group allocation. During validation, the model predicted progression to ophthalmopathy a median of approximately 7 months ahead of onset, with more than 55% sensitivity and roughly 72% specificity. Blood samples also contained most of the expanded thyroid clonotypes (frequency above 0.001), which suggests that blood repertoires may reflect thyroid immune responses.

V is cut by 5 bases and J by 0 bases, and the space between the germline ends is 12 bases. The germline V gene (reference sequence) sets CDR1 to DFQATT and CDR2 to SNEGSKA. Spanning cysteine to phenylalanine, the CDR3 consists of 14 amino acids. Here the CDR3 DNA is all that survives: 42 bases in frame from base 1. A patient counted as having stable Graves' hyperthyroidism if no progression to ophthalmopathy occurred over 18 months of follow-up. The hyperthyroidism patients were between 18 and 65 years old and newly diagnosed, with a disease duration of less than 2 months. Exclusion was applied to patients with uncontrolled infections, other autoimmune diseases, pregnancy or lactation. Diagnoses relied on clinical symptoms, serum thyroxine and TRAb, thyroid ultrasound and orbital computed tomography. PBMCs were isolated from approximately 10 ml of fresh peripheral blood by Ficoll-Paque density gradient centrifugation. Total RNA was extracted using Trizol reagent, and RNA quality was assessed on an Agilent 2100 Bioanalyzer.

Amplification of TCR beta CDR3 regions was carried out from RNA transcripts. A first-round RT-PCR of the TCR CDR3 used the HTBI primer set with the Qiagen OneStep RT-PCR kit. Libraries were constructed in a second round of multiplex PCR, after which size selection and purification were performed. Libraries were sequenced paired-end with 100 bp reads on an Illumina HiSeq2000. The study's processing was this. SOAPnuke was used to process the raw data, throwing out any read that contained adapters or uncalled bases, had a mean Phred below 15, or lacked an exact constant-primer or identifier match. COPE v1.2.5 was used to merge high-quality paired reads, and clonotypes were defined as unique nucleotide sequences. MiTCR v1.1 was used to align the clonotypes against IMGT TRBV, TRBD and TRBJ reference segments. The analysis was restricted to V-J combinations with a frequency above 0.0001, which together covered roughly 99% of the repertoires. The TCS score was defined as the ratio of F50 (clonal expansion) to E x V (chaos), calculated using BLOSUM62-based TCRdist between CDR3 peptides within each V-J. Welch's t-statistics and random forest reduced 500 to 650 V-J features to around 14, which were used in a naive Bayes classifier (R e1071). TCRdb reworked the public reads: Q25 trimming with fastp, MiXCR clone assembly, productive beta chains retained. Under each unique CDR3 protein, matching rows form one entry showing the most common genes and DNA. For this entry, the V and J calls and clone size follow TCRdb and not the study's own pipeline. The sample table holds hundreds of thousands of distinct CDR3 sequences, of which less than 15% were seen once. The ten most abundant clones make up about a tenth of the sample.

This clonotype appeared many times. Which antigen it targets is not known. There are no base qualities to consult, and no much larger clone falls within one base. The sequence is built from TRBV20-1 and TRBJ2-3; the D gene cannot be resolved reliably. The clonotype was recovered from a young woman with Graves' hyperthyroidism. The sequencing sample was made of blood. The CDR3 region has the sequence CSAYVDVSTDTQYF. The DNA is TGCAGTGCTTATGTGGACGTCAGCACAGATACGCAGTATTTT.